One sample yielded the 20 T cell receptor beta chains listed below, sequenced in a study of blood T cell repertoires in COVID-19. Libraries were prepared by immunoSEQ multiplex PCR; TCRdb keeps only in-frame clonotypes and omits some of them. The sample shows about 370,000 clones, 80% to 90% of them seen only once. Sequenced: peripheral blood. These TCRs come from a woman aged 30 to 39 with COVID-19, enrolled during active disease.

This rearrangement joins TRBV7-2 to TRBJ2-2, with D perhaps TRBD2 (6 bases). V was cut by 5 bases and J by 2 bases, with 15 bases left in between. The length of the CDR3 is 16 residues. Germline assignment: CDR1 SGHTA and CDR2 FQGNSA. The CDR3 sequence is CASSPRRDSNTGELFF. The CDR3 DNA reads as TGTGCCAGCAGCCCACGCCGGGACTCAAACACCGGGGAGCTGTTTTTT.

The V and J genes are TRBV5-4 and TRBJ2-7, with a weak D call TRBD1 (5 bases). The CDR3 totals 12 residues. The V gene lost 0 bases and the J gene lost 6 bases, with 7 bases spanning the gap. CDR1 and CDR2 (germline): SGHNT, YYREEE (reference sequence). CDR3 DNA: TGTGCCAGCAGCTTGGGGGGCGGCGAGCAGTACTTC. Its translation is CASSLGGGEQYF.

This clone was detected once. The V and J genes are TRBV11-2 and TRBJ2-1, with 13 bases aligning to TRBD2. The V gene end was trimmed by 0 bases and the J gene end by 6 bases; junction bases not matched to a gene: 14. Germline CDR1 and CDR2: SGHAT and FQNNGV. The CDR3 has 20 amino acids. CDR3 residues: CASSLDRLAGGFKGVNEQFF. The CDR3 nucleotides are TGTGCCAGCAGCTTAGATCGACTAGCGGGAGGTTTTAAGGGCGTCAATGAGCAGTTCTTC.

V usage is TRBV10-1 and J usage is TRBJ2-3; TRBD1 matches at 7 bases. The germline CDR1 and CDR2 sequences are WNHNN and SYGVQD (reference sequence). After removal of 3 bases from V and 2 bases from J, the junction contained 5 bases not matched to a gene. This CDR3 is 15 amino acids long. The CDR3 loop is CASSEGTVPTDTQYF. CDR3 nucleotides: TGCGCCAGCAGTGAAGGGACAGTCCCCACAGATACGCAGTATTTT.

The CDR3 reads CASSQDLVSKSNYGYTF. The CDR3 region has the DNA TGCGCCAGCAGCCAAGATCTAGTCAGCAAGTCTAACTATGGCTACACCTTC. The rearrangement joins TRBV4-3 to TRBJ1-2, with no clear D. The V and J ends lost 0 bases and 0 bases respectively, with 14 bases between them. Germline V lookup: CDR1 LGHNA, CDR2 YSLEER. CDR3 length equals 17 residues.

This rearrangement joins TRBV7-2 to TRBJ2-5; 13 bases fit TRBD2. CDR3 size: 17 residues. CDR1 is SGHTA and CDR2 is FQGNSA in the germline V gene. The V gene end was trimmed by 0 bases and the J gene end by 4 bases; junction bases not matched to a gene: 5. CDR3 in amino acids: CASSLALRTSGGETQYF. The CDR3 region has the DNA TGTGCCAGCAGCTTAGCTTTACGGACTAGCGGGGGAGAGACCCAGTACTTC.

This clone has a handful of counts. The chain employs TRBV20-1 and TRBJ2-7; D ambiguous. This CDR3 spans 14 amino acids. Trimming stripped 3 bases from V and 0 bases from J, with 12 bases between. CDR1 is DFQATT, CDR2 SNEGSKA, per germline (reference sequence). The CDR3 nucleotides read TGCAGTGCTAGTCGGCCGGAGCGCTCCTACGAGCAGTACTTC. Its protein is CSASRPERSYEQYF.

This chain joins TRBV10-3 and TRBJ2-6, with D unclear. Trimming removed 6 bases from V and 0 bases from J, with 9 bases in between. Germline values: CDR1 ENHRY, CDR2 SYGVKD. The CDR3 totals 15 residues. The CDR3: CAIRYGGSGANVLTF. The CDR3 DNA is TGTGCCATCAGGTACGGCGGCTCTGGGGCCAACGTCCTGACTTTC.

This clone was seen a single time. This sequence joins TRBV9 and TRBJ2-1; 12 nucleotides agree with TRBD2. There are 17 residues in the CDR3. V dropped 0 bases and J dropped 0; count of bases not matched to a gene: 1. Germline V gene sequence: CDR1 SGDLS, CDR2 YYNGEE. DNA of the CDR3: TGTGCCAGCAGCGTAGCTAGCGGGGGGGCCTCCTACAATGAGCAGTTCTTC. Translating gives CASSVASGGASYNEQFF.

The chain joins TRBV21-1 to TRBJ2-7; TRBD2 is the table's D call, not checked against the DNA. TRBV21-1 is described as a pseudogene. The CDR3 runs to 14 residues. CDR3 sequence: CASSATRLRYEQYV. Here the CDR3 DNA reads TGTGCCAGCAGCGCAACCCGACTGCGTTACGAGCAGTACGTC.

The V and J genes are TRBV19 and TRBJ1-1; 8 nucleotides agree with TRBD1. Germline V gene sequence: CDR1 LNHDA, CDR2 SQIVND (reference sequence). V dropped 4 bases and J dropped 4; count of bases not matched to a gene: 2. The CDR3 runs 13 residues. In DNA form, the CDR3 reads TGTGCCAGTAGTACAACAGGGGGCACTGAAGCTTTCTTT. Its translation is CASSTTGGTEAFF.

This clone was seen a single time. V is TRBV19 and J is TRBJ1-5; TRBD1 matches 9 bases. Germline trimming cut 5 bases from V and 1 base from J; bases unmatched to any gene: 6. CDR1 and CDR2 (germline): LNHDA, SQIVND (reference sequence). The CDR3 has 16 residues. CDR3 protein: CASSEQGAWSNQPQHF. The CDR3 coding sequence is TGTGCCAGTAGTGAACAGGGGGCATGGAGCAATCAGCCCCAGCATTTT.

The genes are TRBV9 and TRBJ1-1; D is uncertain. The V gene lost 5 bases and the J gene lost 5 bases, with 13 bases spanning the gap. This CDR3 contains 13 residues. Germline-derived CDR1 and CDR2 are SGDLS and YYNGEE. CDR3 amino acids: CASSEGSGTEAFF. CDR3 DNA: TGTGCCAGCAGTGAAGGGTCGGGGACTGAAGCTTTCTTT.

The V and J genes are TRBV28 and TRBJ2-1; D not certain. This CDR3 region has 14 residues. Looked up from germline, CDR1 is MDHEN and CDR2 is SYDVKM. V was trimmed by 2 bases and J by 3 bases, leaving 8 bases between them. The DNA of the CDR3 is TGTGCCAGCAGTTTAGTCACGGTCTACAATGAGCAGTTCTTC. Translated, it gives CASSLVTVYNEQFF.

The V gene is TRBV10-3, the J gene TRBJ2-4; D unclear. CDR1 and CDR2 from the germline V gene are ENHRY and SYGVKD. V was clipped by 4 bases and J by 1 base, with 5 bases between them. The CDR3 totals 13 residues. CDR3 protein: CAISAGAKNIQYF. In DNA, the CDR3 is TGTGCCATCAGTGCCGGGGCCAAAAACATTCAGTACTTC.

The CDR3 sequence is CASSPQGDYGYTF. CDR3 coding DNA: TGTGCCAGCAGCCCCCAGGGGGACTATGGCTACACCTTC. J is TRBJ1-2 and V is TRBV11-1, with 7 bases matching TRBD1. CDR3 size: 13 residues. V shed 5 bases, J shed 3 bases, and the junction held 3 bases outside the gene matches. Germline-derived CDR1 and CDR2 are SGHAT and FQDESV (reference sequence).

This chain joins TRBV29-1 and TRBJ2-1; 11 bases line up with TRBD1. The CDR3 runs to 16 residues. Per the germline V gene, CDR1 is SQVTM and CDR2 is ANQGSEA. Germline trimming cut 5 bases from V and 9 bases from J; bases unmatched to any gene: 15. The CDR3 protein is CSVLPQDRGRFGEQFF. The CDR3 DNA sequence: TGCAGCGTTCTCCCACAGGACAGGGGGCGCTTCGGTGAGCAGTTCTTC.

The genes are TRBV4-2 and TRBJ1-1, with TRBD1 as a possible D gene (5 bases). CDR1 and CDR2 (germline): LGHNA, YNFKEQ. V shed 0 bases and J shed 9 bases, with 17 bases lying between them. The CDR3 sequence is 15 residues long. CDR3 DNA: TGTGCCAGCAGCCAAGATGGAGGGGAACGGCCCCAAGCTTTCTTT. Its translation is CASSQDGGERPQAFF.

This chain links TRBV19 with TRBJ1-5; a weak D match, TRBD1 (5 bases). V lost 7 bases to trimming and J lost 0 bases, with 13 bases between them. The germline gives CDR1 LNHDA, CDR2 SQIVND (reference sequence). This CDR3 has 15 residues. CDR3 region: CASNVDSHSNQPQHF. CDR3 DNA: TGTGCCAGTAACGTTGACAGCCATAGCAATCAGCCCCAGCATTTT.

This clone has more than one count but fewer than ten. The chain joins TRBV11-3 to TRBJ2-1; D gene uncertain. Germline CDR1 is SGHNT and CDR2 is YENEEA. With 5 bases removed from V and 0 bases from J, the gap between germline ends came to 8 bases. This CDR3 comprises 14 residues. CDR3 protein: CASSPGDSYNEQFF. CDR3 nucleotide sequence: TGTGCCAGCAGCCCGGGTGACTCCTACAATGAGCAGTTCTTC.